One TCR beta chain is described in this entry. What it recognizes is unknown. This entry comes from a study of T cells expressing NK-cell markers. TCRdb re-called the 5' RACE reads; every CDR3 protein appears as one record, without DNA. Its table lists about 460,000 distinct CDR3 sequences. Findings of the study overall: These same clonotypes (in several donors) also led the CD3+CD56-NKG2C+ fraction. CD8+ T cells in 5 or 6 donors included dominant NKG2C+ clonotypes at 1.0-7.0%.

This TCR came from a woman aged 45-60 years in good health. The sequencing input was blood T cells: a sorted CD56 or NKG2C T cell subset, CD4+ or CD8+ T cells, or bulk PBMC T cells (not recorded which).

CDR3 protein: CASSVSGGSSEQFF. This chain uses TRBV9 with TRBJ2-1; the D gene TCRdb calls, TRBD2, cannot be checked with no DNA. Germline V gene sequence: CDR1 SGDLS, CDR2 YYNGEE. This CDR3 contains 14 residues.